The next 31 T cell receptor beta chains were all read from a single sample in a study of regulatory T cells in long-lasting Graves disease. Indicated time point: newly diagnosed GD, antithyroid drugs for less than 3 months. The TCR library was prepared using RNA isolated from PBMCs. HTBI primers from iRepertoire and Arm-PCR of CDR3 regions yielded the TCR beta libraries. TCRdb re-analysed the multiplex PCR reads in MiXCR, keeping a single row per CDR3 protein. The data show about 530,000 distinct CDR3 sequences, about 16% seen once. The same data also went into a second study, on T cells in Graves' hyperthyroidism and ophthalmopathy.

The input for sequencing was peripheral blood mononuclear cells (PBMCs), taken at new diagnosis, from a patient treated with antithyroid drugs. The receptors were gathered from a woman aged 40 to 65 with Graves disease.

This clonotype was observed at least ten times. The chain employs TRBV6-1 and TRBJ1-5; 7 bases fit TRBD1. The V gene's germline CDR1 is MNHNS and CDR2 SASEGT. CDR3 length: 14 amino acids. J gave up 6 bases and V 5 bases, and 7 bases lay outside the gene matches. DNA of the CDR3: TGTGCCAGCAGTACACAGGGGATAAGTCAGCCCCAGCATTTT. Translating it yields CASSTQGISQPQHF.

Only a few counts were recorded for this clonotype. This chain links TRBV10-3 with TRBJ2-7, with D unresolved. Germline CDR1 reads ENHRY; CDR2 reads SYGVKD. Trimming took 3 bases from V and 0 from J, leaving 15 bases between them. The CDR3 runs 16 residues. The CDR3 nucleotides read TGTGCCATCAGTGAAAAAGACGGAGATATCTCCTACGAGCAGTACTTC. Translated, it gives CAISEKDGDISYEQYF.

The rearrangement links TRBV5-1 to TRBJ1-3; D possibly corresponds to TRBD1 (6 bases). The CDR3 extends over 16 amino acids. The V end was cut by 4 bases, the J end by 0 bases, with 14 bases between. Germline values: CDR1 SGHRS, CDR2 YFSETQ. The CDR3 here is CASSPGQFLSGNTIYF. For the CDR3, the DNA is TGCGCCAGCAGCCCCGGACAGTTCCTCTCTGGAAACACCATATATTTT. Full variable domain (outside the CDR3, taken from reference TRBV5-1 and TRBJ1-3): KAGVTQTPRYLIKTRGQQVTLSCSPISGHRSVSWYQQTPGQGLQFLFEYFSETQRNKGNFPGRFSGRQFSNSRSEMNVSTLELGDSALYLCASSPGQFLSGNTIYFGEGSWLTVV.

V usage is TRBV6-1 and J usage is TRBJ2-6, with D unclear. There are 15 residues in the CDR3. The germline V and J ends were trimmed by 4 bases and 0 bases, with 7 bases remaining between them. CDR1 and CDR2 (germline): MNHNS, SASEGT. CDR3: CASSGTTSGANVLTF. The CDR3 DNA reads TGTGCCAGCAGTGGGACCACCTCTGGGGCCAACGTCCTGACTTTC.

This clonotype was observed at least ten times. The chain joins TRBV20-1 to TRBJ1-1; D remains unclear. Germline assignment: CDR1 DFQATT and CDR2 SNEGSKA (reference sequence). The CDR3 length is 11 residues. V dropped 6 bases and J dropped 2 bases, with 7 bases sitting between them. In nucleotides, the CDR3 is TGCAGTGCCGCAGGTAACACTGAAGCTTTCTTT. It yields the protein CSAAGNTEAFF.

In its sample, this clonotype was seen many times. The chain combines TRBV2 with TRBJ1-5; D call uncertain. The CDR3 has 17 residues. In germline, CDR1 is SNHLY, CDR2 FYNNEI. V was trimmed by 7 bases and J by 0 bases, leaving 19 bases between them. This chain's CDR3 is CASKRSPGENSNQPQHF. CDR3 bases: TGTGCCAGCAAAAGATCCCCTGGGGAAAATAGCAATCAGCCCCAGCATTTT. Drawing the rest from reference TRBV2 and TRBJ1-5, the complete variable domain is EPEVTQTPSHQVTQMGQEVILRCVPISNHLYFYWYRQILGQKVEFLVSFYNNEISEKSEIFDDQFSVERPDGSNFTLKIRSTKLEDSAMYFCASKRSPGENSNQPQHFGDGTRLSIL.

The V call is TRBV10-2, the J call TRBJ2-7, with TRBD1 matching 8 bases. V lost 8 bases, J lost 3 bases, and 9 bases stayed unmatched. Germline CDR1 and CDR2: WSHSY and SAAADI. This CDR3 has 14 residues. CDR3 amino acids: CASEGQVGGYEQYF. The CDR3 coding sequence is TGCGCCAGCGAGGGACAGGTCGGGGGCTACGAGCAGTACTTC.

This clonotype was observed a few times. The rearrangement links TRBV6-1 to TRBJ1-6; D not resolved. CDR1 and CDR2 from the germline V gene are MNHNS and SASEGT. The CDR3 is 15 residues long. V gave up 8 bases and J gave up 7 bases, with 18 bases separating them. The CDR3 DNA follows: TGTGCCAGCGCCGACCGGGCCCCCGGGAATTCACCCCTCCACTTT. Encoded protein: CASADRAPGNSPLHF.

Worth noting for this clonotype: In this CDR3 the conserved last residue, phenylalanine or tryptophan, is missing, so a read error is likely. The chain joins TRBV7-9 to TRBJ1-5; D is possibly TRBD1 (5 bases). CDR3 size: 14 residues. Trimming pared 5 bases from V and 5 bases from J, leaving 13 bases between. The germline V gene has CDR1 SEHNR and CDR2 FQNEAQ (reference sequence). The CDR3 DNA is TGTGCCAGCAGCCCCCAGGGAAGGGATCAGCCCCAGCATTCT. Translated: CASSPQGRDQPQHS.

The chain has TRBV19 and TRBJ2-7; D is perhaps TRBD2 (5 bases). The CDR3 is 13 amino acids. V was shortened by 6 bases and J by 3 bases, with 12 bases between the two germline ends. The germline V gene has CDR1 LNHDA and CDR2 SQIVND (reference sequence). CDR3 DNA: TGTGCCAGTAGGGGCGTCGGGGACTACGAGCAGTACTTC. This sequence encodes CASRGVGDYEQYF.

The chain recombines TRBV6-1 with TRBJ1-4; TRBD1 matches 8 bases. The CDR3 loop spans 16 amino acids. CDR1 and CDR2 from the germline V gene are MNHNS and SASEGT. Trimming cost V 7 bases and J 8 bases; bases outside gene matches: 15. The CDR3 spells CASTPGRGRFEEKLFF. CDR3 coding DNA: TGTGCCAGCACCCCCGGCAGGGGGCGTTTCGAAGAAAAACTGTTTTTT.

In its sample, this clonotype was seen many times. The V call is TRBV7-9, the J call TRBJ1-1; a possible D gene is TRBD1 (5 bases). The germline gives CDR1 SEHNR, CDR2 FQNEAQ (reference sequence). V lost 6 bases and J lost 4, with 15 bases in between. The CDR3 is 14 amino acids. Written as DNA, the CDR3 is TGTGCCAGCAGGGAAGGGACGGTCGGCACTGAAGCTTTCTTT. Translation gives CASREGTVGTEAFF.

The chain employs TRBV5-1 and TRBJ1-2; TRBD1 matches 9 bases. Germline V CDR1 and CDR2: SGHRS, YFSETQ. This CDR3 contains 13 residues. With V trimmed by 4 bases and J by 8 bases, 6 bases remained unmatched. The CDR3 DNA sequence: TGCGCCAGCAGCCAGGGACAGGGACGAGGCTACACCTTC. It translates to CASSQGQGRGYTF.

This chain links TRBV7-9 with TRBJ1-2; D possibly corresponds to TRBD1 (6 bases). Trimming took off 1 base at V and 4 bases at J, with 13 bases between the two ends. The CDR3 covers 15 residues. Per the germline V gene, CDR1 is SEHNR and CDR2 is FQNEAQ (reference sequence). The CDR3 DNA follows: TGTGCCAGCAGCTTAGAGCTGGGGGCGATCTATGGCTACACCTTC. The encoded protein is CASSLELGAIYGYTF.

This clonotype was seen many times. The chain joins TRBV28 to TRBJ1-1; D is perhaps TRBD1 (5 bases). V lost 7 bases to trimming and J lost 5 bases, with 14 bases between them. This CDR3 has 13 amino acids. CDR1 and CDR2 from the germline V gene are MDHEN and SYDVKM. The CDR3 DNA reads TGTGCCAGCATGGTAGGGACGAGGACTGAAGCTTTCTTT. Translating gives CASMVGTRTEAFF.

There are a few counts of this clonotype. No conserved phenylalanine or tryptophan ends this CDR3, so it is likely a read error. This chain uses TRBV6-5 with TRBJ1-1; 11 nucleotides agree with TRBD1. The germline V gene encodes CDR1 MNHEY and CDR2 SVGAGI. The V segment lost 3 bases and the J segment 5 bases; nucleotides outside the gene matches: 11. This CDR3 spans 17 amino acids. The CDR3 spells CASSYLGQGALRTEAFL. The CDR3 DNA reads TGTGCCAGCAGTTATCTCGGACAGGGGGCGTTGAGGACTGAAGCTTTCCTT.

The chain recombines TRBV6-1 with TRBJ1-1; possible D gene TRBD1, 5 bases. Germline lookup yields CDR1 MNHNS and CDR2 SASEGT. Trimming shortened V by 10 bases and J by 4 bases, and 22 bases separated the two germline ends. The CDR3 extends over 15 amino acids. CDR3: CATKKGRGDGTEAFF. The DNA of the CDR3 is TGTGCCACCAAGAAAGGGCGGGGGGATGGCACTGAAGCTTTCTTT.

This clonotype was seen a handful of times. The genes are TRBV18 and TRBJ1-6; possibly TRBD1 for D (6 bases). Trimming cost V 4 bases and J 7 bases, with 11 bases left between them. The germline V gene has CDR1 KGHSH and CDR2 LQKENI. The CDR3 has 14 amino acids. Here the CDR3 DNA reads TGTGCCAGCTCACAGGGGGTGCCAAATTCACCCCTCCACTTT. Amino acid sequence: CASSQGVPNSPLHF. Together with reference TRBV18 and TRBJ1-6, the CDR3 gives the full variable domain: NAGVMQNPRHLVRRRGQEARLRCSPMKGHSHVYWYRQLPEEGLKFMVYLQKENIIDESGMPKERFSAEFPKEGPSILRIQQVVRGDSAAYFCASSQGVPNSPLHFGNGTRLTVT.

The sample holds many counts of this clonotype. The J gene is TRBJ2-1, the V gene TRBV2, with D perhaps TRBD2 (6 bases). The CDR3 contains 14 residues. The V gene's germline CDR1 is SNHLY and CDR2 FYNNEI. The V end was cut by 8 bases, the J end by 7 bases, with 18 bases between. The CDR3 coding sequence is TGTGCCAGCGGAGAGGGAGGACGGATAAATGAGCAGTTCTTC. This encodes CASGEGGRINEQFF.

In this sample, this clonotype turned up many times. The chain has TRBV7-9 and TRBJ1-5; no firm D call. The germline gives CDR1 SEHNR, CDR2 FQNEAQ (reference sequence). V was trimmed by 5 bases and J by 6 bases, leaving 14 bases between them. This CDR3 has 14 amino acids. CDR3 sequence reads: CASSRNPWSQPQHF. CDR3 in DNA: TGTGCCAGCAGCCGTAATCCTTGGAGTCAGCCCCAGCATTTT.

The chain employs TRBV28 and TRBJ1-1; D not resolved. With 1 base removed from V and 6 bases from J, the gap between germline ends came to 18 bases. CDR1 is MDHEN and CDR2 is SYDVKM in the germline V gene. The CDR3 spans 16 residues. Here the CDR3 reads CASSLFSVQTIAEAFF. In DNA, the CDR3 is TGTGCCAGCAGTTTATTTTCCGTTCAAACTATCGCTGAAGCTTTCTTT.

V gene TRBV3-1 combines with J gene TRBJ1-2; 9 bases fit TRBD1. The CDR3 loop spans 14 amino acids. Germline V lookup: CDR1 LGHDT, CDR2 YNNKEL (reference sequence). J was trimmed by 8 bases and V by 5 bases; bases with no gene match: 9. In nucleotides, the CDR3 is TGTGCCAGCAGCTCGGGACAGGGTCGGAAAGGCTACACCTTC. It yields the protein CASSSGQGRKGYTF. Combining the CDR3 with reference TRBV3-1 and TRBJ1-2 gives the whole variable domain DTAVSQTPKYLVTQMGNDKSIKCEQNLGHDTMYWYKQDSKKFLKIMFSYNNKELIINETVPNRFSPKSPDKAHLNLHINSLELGDSAVYFCASSSGQGRKGYTFGSGTRLTVV.

Ten or more counts support this clonotype. The chain joins TRBV4-1 to TRBJ2-3, with no clear D. The CDR3 is 14 amino acids. V was shortened by 4 bases and J by 5 bases, with 13 bases between the two germline ends. Germline CDR1 MGHRA, CDR2 YSYEKL. CDR3 region: CASSPLGLKDTQYF. The CDR3 DNA follows: TGCGCCAGCAGCCCGTTGGGATTAAAAGATACGCAGTATTTT.

This clonotype occurred a few times. The V and J genes are TRBV10-2 and TRBJ1-6; possible D gene TRBD1, 5 bases. This CDR3 has 15 residues. V shed 2 bases and J shed 5 bases, with 10 bases lying between them. CDR1 is WSHSY, CDR2 SAAADI, per germline. The CDR3 protein is CASSERDGNNSPLHF. In DNA, the CDR3 is TGCGCCAGCAGTGAGCGGGACGGCAATAATTCACCCCTCCACTTT.

This clonotype was recorded many times. The chain employs TRBV7-9 and TRBJ2-5, with 7 nucleotides matching TRBD2. The V segment lost 0 bases and the J segment 4 bases; nucleotides outside the gene matches: 5. The germline gives CDR1 SEHNR, CDR2 FQNEAQ (reference sequence). CDR3 length: 15 amino acids. The CDR3 bases are TGTGCCAGCAGCTTAGCGGATGGGGGGGGAGAGACCCAGTACTTC. Protein: CASSLADGGGETQYF.

This chain connects TRBV19 to TRBJ1-5; D possibly corresponds to TRBD1 (5 bases). The germline gives CDR1 LNHDA, CDR2 SQIVND (reference sequence). The CDR3 spans 15 residues. Trimming shortened V by 5 bases and J by 7 bases, and 18 bases separated the two germline ends. The CDR3 spells CASSRAKGMGQPQHF. The CDR3 DNA sequence: TGTGCCAGTAGTCGAGCGAAGGGGATGGGGCAGCCCCAGCATTTT.

V gene TRBV6-1 combines with J gene TRBJ2-2; D is unresolved. CDR3 size: 16 residues. Germline V gene sequence: CDR1 MNHNS, CDR2 SASEGT. V gave up 2 bases and J gave up 6 bases, with 16 bases separating them. The CDR3 nucleotides read TGTGCCAGCAGTGAATCGCCGCAGCTTTCGCCCGGGGAGCTGTTTTTT. Translation: CASSESPQLSPGELFF.

The chain couples TRBV10-3 to TRBJ2-7; 10 bases agree with TRBD2. J gave up 5 bases and V 7 bases, and 8 bases lay outside the gene matches. The CDR3 has 14 residues. Germline V gene sequence: CDR1 ENHRY, CDR2 SYGVKD. Here the CDR3 reads CAITPGLARDEQYF. CDR3 nucleotides: TGTGCCATCACCCCGGGACTAGCGCGCGACGAGCAGTACTTC.

This clonotype was counted ten times or more. The chain recombines TRBV5-1 with TRBJ2-1; TRBD1 agrees at 7 bases. After removal of 8 bases from V and 5 bases from J, the junction contained 13 bases not matched to a gene. Germline loops: CDR1 SGHRS, CDR2 YFSETQ. The CDR3 is made up of 15 amino acids. Here the CDR3 reads CARPLGDSNNNEQFF. The CDR3 nucleotides are TGCGCCAGACCTCTTGGGGACAGCAACAACAATGAGCAGTTCTTC.

This clonotype came up many times. This chain joins TRBV7-2 and TRBJ2-1, with 8 bases fitting TRBD1. J lost 0 bases, V lost 5 bases, and 6 bases had no gene match. The length of the CDR3 is 16 residues. Per germline, CDR1 SGHTA and CDR2 FQGNSA. The CDR3 DNA sequence: TGTGCCAGCAGCCAGAACAGGGGGAGCTCCTACAATGAGCAGTTCTTC. It yields the protein CASSQNRGSSYNEQFF. The variable domain in full, completed from reference TRBV7-2 and TRBJ2-1, reads GAGVSQSPSNKVTEKGKDVELRCDPISGHTALYWYRQSLGQGLEFLIYFQGNSAPDKSGLPSDRFSAERTGGSVSTLTIQRTQQEDSAVYLCASSQNRGSSYNEQFFGPGTRLTVL.

The chain recombines TRBV13 with TRBJ2-1; the D gene is possibly TRBD2 (5 bases). The CDR3 spans 15 residues. V dropped 5 bases and J dropped 6 bases, with 17 bases sitting between them. Germline V CDR1 and CDR2: PRHDT, FYEKMQ (reference sequence). The CDR3 DNA sequence: TGTGCCAGCAGCGTCCGAGGGCTAGTTAGCAATGAGCAGTTCTTC. Protein: CASSVRGLVSNEQFF.